These 27 T cell receptor beta chains came from one sample sequenced in a study of shared clonotypes between healthy human individuals. The protocol was immunoSEQ multiplex PCR, while the TCRdb copy is restricted to in-frame clones and leaves out a portion. The data contain a few million clones, 90% to 95% of them seen just once; the ten biggest clones take up roughly 1.7%. Only CD45RO-negative cells positively selected for CCR7 counted as naive CD8 cells, so terminally differentiated effector memory CD45RA+ cells were excluded. The material sequenced was naive CD8+ T cells from PBMCs. These receptors all stem from a man aged 18 to 35 in good health. Some clones in this sample may be carry-over from other donors' samples.

This chain uses TRBV10-1 with TRBJ2-3, with D tentatively TRBD1 (5 bases). V was pared by 3 bases and J by 2 bases, with 9 bases between. Germline V gene lookup returns CDR1 WNHNN and CDR2 SYGVQD (reference sequence). The CDR3 has 14 amino acids. This CDR3 is CASSDARATDTQYF. The CDR3 region has the DNA TGCGCCAGCAGTGACGCCAGGGCCACAGATACGCAGTATTTT.

The J gene is TRBJ2-7, the V gene TRBV6-1, with D possibly being TRBD1 (6 bases). CDR1 is MNHNS and CDR2 is SASEGT in the germline V gene. CDR3 length equals 12 residues. Trimming stripped 4 bases from V and 6 bases from J, with 10 bases between. The DNA of the CDR3 is TGTGCCAGCAGTGGGTACAGGGTCGAGCAGTACTTC. Translated, it gives CASSGYRVEQYF.

The gene calls are TRBV5-6 and TRBJ1-4; D is possibly TRBD1 (6 bases). V lost 1 base, J lost 6 bases, and 13 bases lay in between. This CDR3 has 15 residues. Per germline, CDR1 SGHDT and CDR2 YYEEEE. Written as DNA, the CDR3 is TGTGCCAGCAGCTTGCGGGACACGGGATATGAAAAACTGTTTTTT. This codes for CASSLRDTGYEKLFF.

The V call is TRBV27, the J call TRBJ2-4, with D possibly called TRBD1 or TRBD2 (6 bases each). Germline assignment: CDR1 MNHEY and CDR2 SMNVEV (reference sequence). The CDR3 has 15 residues. Trimming took 8 bases from V and 1 from J, leaving 15 bases between them. The CDR3 sequence: CASGYRDSAKNIQYF. CDR3 nucleotide sequence: TGTGCCAGCGGCTACAGGGACTCCGCCAAAAACATTCAGTACTTC.

The chain uses TRBV14 and TRBJ2-2; 8 nucleotides agree with TRBD2. Germline V CDR1 and CDR2: SGHDN, FVKESK. The CDR3 extends over 16 amino acids. The V and J ends lost 6 bases and 3 bases, in that order; junction bases with no gene match: 9. CDR3 protein: CASRSAAGEDTGELFF. In nucleotides, the CDR3 is TGTGCCAGCAGAAGCGCAGCGGGAGAGGACACCGGGGAGCTGTTTTTT.

The chain links TRBV14 to TRBJ2-2; D is undetermined. Germline values: CDR1 SGHDN, CDR2 FVKESK. The CDR3 is made up of 14 amino acids. Trimming took off 3 bases at V and 1 base at J, with 6 bases between the two ends. As DNA, the CDR3 is TGTGCCAGCAGCCAGATGGTGAACACCGGGGAGCTGTTTTTT. Protein: CASSQMVNTGELFF.

The rearrangement uses TRBV18 and TRBJ2-3; D gene ambiguous. CDR1 is KGHSH and CDR2 is LQKENI in the germline V gene. The CDR3 is made up of 13 amino acids. Between the trimmed V and J ends, which lost 3 bases and 4 bases, there was a span of 8 bases. The CDR3 loop is CASSPSRPDTQYF. In nucleotides, the CDR3 is TGTGCCAGCTCACCTAGTAGGCCAGATACGCAGTATTTT. The entire variable domain, with the rest obtained from reference TRBV18 and TRBJ2-3, is as follows: NAGVMQNPRHLVRRRGQEARLRCSPMKGHSHVYWYRQLPEEGLKFMVYLQKENIIDESGMPKERFSAEFPKEGPSILRIQQVVRGDSAAYFCASSPSRPDTQYFGPGTRLTVL.

Only one count was recorded for this clone. This chain joins TRBV7-9 and TRBJ1-2; the D gene is possibly TRBD1 (5 bases). There are 15 residues in the CDR3. Trimming took off 5 bases at V and 4 bases at J, with 17 bases between the two ends. Germline CDR1 reads SEHNR; CDR2 reads FQNEAQ (reference sequence). The CDR3 nucleotides are TGTGCCAGCAGCCCCAGGACACCGAATCCCTATGGCTACACCTTC. Encoded protein: CASSPRTPNPYGYTF.

The CDR3 DNA sequence: TGTGCCAGCAGTGGGATGACAGGGGGCCTGTGGACTGAAGCTTTCTTT. Its translation: CASSGMTGGLWTEAFF. The chain joins TRBV2 to TRBJ1-1, with 10 nucleotides matching TRBD1. V shed 4 bases and J 5 bases; nucleotides not matched to a gene: 10. CDR3 length: 16 residues. Germline loops: CDR1 SNHLY, CDR2 FYNNEI.

The chain links TRBV9 to TRBJ1-5; TRBD1 agrees at 8 bases. Germline V gene data show CDR1 as SGDLS and CDR2 as YYNGEE. The CDR3 has 15 residues. J was trimmed by 0 bases and V by 4 bases; bases with no gene match: 3. CDR3 region: CASSHGQGSNQPQHF. The CDR3 coding sequence is TGTGCCAGCAGCCACGGACAGGGTAGCAATCAGCCCCAGCATTTT.

This chain links TRBV27 with TRBJ2-7, with a tentative D call TRBD2 (5 bases). V shed 4 bases and J shed 2 bases, with 9 bases lying between them. Germline loops: CDR1 MNHEY, CDR2 SMNVEV (reference sequence). The length of the CDR3 is 13 residues. The CDR3 nucleotides are TGTGCCAGCAGTTCCGGGATGACCTACGAGCAGTACTTC. Its translation is CASSSGMTYEQYF.

The V gene is TRBV29-1, the J gene TRBJ2-3; 7 nucleotides agree with TRBD2. CDR1 is SQVTM, CDR2 ANQGSEA, per germline. CDR3 length equals 15 residues. After removal of 7 bases from V and 4 bases from J, the junction contained 14 bases not matched to a gene. As DNA, the CDR3 is TGCAGCGCTTTTGGAGGCGGGAGCCCCCCAGATACGCAGTATTTT. Translated, it gives CSAFGGGSPPDTQYF.

The chain is built from TRBV10-3 and TRBJ2-5; TRBD1 might be the D (6 bases). Germline V gene data show CDR1 as ENHRY and CDR2 as SYGVKD. This CDR3 has 13 amino acids. Trimming took 6 bases from V and 5 from J, leaving 13 bases between them. CDR3 bases: TGTGCCATCAGGGTGTCCAGGGGTGAGACCCAGTACTTC. This encodes CAIRVSRGETQYF.

V usage is TRBV10-3 and J usage is TRBJ1-1; the D gene is possibly TRBD1 (6 bases). The CDR3 has 16 amino acids. Germline lookup yields CDR1 ENHRY and CDR2 SYGVKD. V gave up 3 bases and J gave up 3 bases, with 17 bases separating them. In nucleotides, the CDR3 is TGTGCCATCAGTGACGTGAAGGGGGGTTTGGACACTGAAGCTTTCTTT. Its protein product is CAISDVKGGLDTEAFF.

This chain uses TRBV28 with TRBJ2-2; 7 bases are shared with TRBD2. Per germline, CDR1 MDHEN and CDR2 SYDVKM. The CDR3 spans 14 residues. Trimming removed 6 bases from V and 6 bases from J; junction bases left unmatched: 7. CDR3 DNA sequence: TGTGCCAGCAGACCGGGAGGTCCCGCCGGGGAGCTGTTTTTT. This codes for CASRPGGPAGELFF.

This chain uses TRBV7-9 with TRBJ2-1; TRBD2 might be the D (5 bases). Germline V gives CDR1 SEHNR, CDR2 FQNEAQ (reference sequence). V lost 4 bases and J lost 7, with 11 bases in between. The CDR3 consists of 13 residues. The CDR3 here is CASSSQLGNEQFF. The CDR3 coding sequence is TGTGCCAGCAGCTCCCAACTAGGGAATGAGCAGTTCTTC.

This clone was seen a handful of times. The chain couples TRBV29-1 to TRBJ1-1; D unclear. Germline CDR1 is SQVTM and CDR2 is ANQGSEA. The V gene lost 5 bases and the J gene lost 6 bases, with 7 bases spanning the gap. The CDR3 contains 10 residues. The CDR3 DNA follows: TGCAGCGTTCTATCCGCTGAAGCTTTCTTT. It translates to CSVLSAEAFF.

This chain's CDR3 is CAISESVGLEQFF. In DNA form, the CDR3 reads TGTGCCATCAGTGAGTCGGTAGGGCTTGAGCAGTTCTTC. The genes are TRBV10-3 and TRBJ2-1; D ambiguous. Germline CDR1 ENHRY, CDR2 SYGVKD. The CDR3 has 13 residues. The ends were cut back, 0 bases at V and 9 bases at J, with 9 bases in the middle.

The chain recombines TRBV28 with TRBJ2-3; TRBD2 matches 7 bases. The junction had 16 bases not matched to a gene; V was cut back by 4 bases and J by 3 bases. Germline CDR1 is MDHEN and CDR2 is SYDVKM. The CDR3 consists of 18 residues. CDR3 protein: CASSSLLIWEGQTDTQYF. CDR3 in DNA: TGTGCCAGCAGTTCCCTCCTGATTTGGGAGGGCCAGACAGATACGCAGTATTTT.

The chain joins TRBV27 to TRBJ2-2; D gene ambiguous. V was pared by 2 bases and J by 7 bases, with 8 bases between. This CDR3 is built from 13 residues. Germline V gene sequence: CDR1 MNHEY, CDR2 SMNVEV (reference sequence). The CDR3: CASSLLTDGELFF. The DNA of the CDR3 is TGTGCCAGCAGTTTACTCACTGACGGGGAGCTGTTTTTT.

The genes are TRBV19 and TRBJ2-1, with 14 bases identical to TRBD2. Per the germline V gene, CDR1 is LNHDA and CDR2 is SQIVND (reference sequence). The CDR3 length is 15 residues. With V trimmed by 8 bases and J by 8 bases, 8 bases remained unmatched. CDR3: CASQPGLAGVYEQFF. The CDR3 DNA follows: TGTGCCAGTCAACCGGGACTAGCGGGAGTGTATGAGCAGTTCTTC.

This chain links TRBV29-1 with TRBJ2-3; TRBD2 aligns across 9 bases. Losses at the gene ends were 7 bases for V and 6 bases for J; bases not matched to a gene: 8. CDR1 and CDR2 from the germline V gene are SQVTM and ANQGSEA. The CDR3 contains 13 residues. CDR3 nucleotides: TGCAGCGCCCGGCCCGGACTAGCGGATACGCAGTATTTT. Encoded protein: CSARPGLADTQYF.

This clone was detected once. The genes are TRBV4-1 and TRBJ2-7; no definite D call. The CDR3 runs to 16 residues. Germline CDR1 MGHRA, CDR2 YSYEKL. V gave up 0 bases and J gave up 5 bases, with 17 bases separating them. In DNA, the CDR3 is TGCGCCAGCAGCCAAGATTCGGCTAGAAATGTCAACGAGCAGTACTTC. It is translated as CASSQDSARNVNEQYF.

The rearrangement uses TRBV2 and TRBJ2-1; TRBD1 is a possible D gene (6 bases). This CDR3 region has 14 residues. Trimming left V 5 bases short and J 8 bases short, with 16 bases between. In germline, CDR1 is SNHLY, CDR2 FYNNEI. The CDR3 DNA is TGTGCCAGCAGTCTAACAGGGTCCAGGGATGAGCAGTTCTTC. This encodes CASSLTGSRDEQFF.

V and J are TRBV2 and TRBJ1-3; no clear D gene. V was trimmed by 11 bases and J by 1 base, leaving 12 bases between them. Germline V gene sequence: CDR1 SNHLY, CDR2 FYNNEI. The CDR3 is 13 residues long. The CDR3, as DNA: TGTGCCGGGCCGAAAGAGTCTGGAAACACCATATATTTT. Protein sequence: CAGPKESGNTIYF.

This clone was observed a few times. The rearrangement uses TRBV18 and TRBJ1-5; D is perhaps TRBD1 (6 bases). This CDR3 is built from 17 residues. Germline CDR1 KGHSH, CDR2 LQKENI. V lost 4 bases, J lost 0 bases, and 16 bases lay in between. CDR3 bases: TGTGCCAGCTCACTCGGACAGTTTGATTATAGCAATCAGCCCCAGCATTTT. This encodes CASSLGQFDYSNQPQHF.

V usage is TRBV29-1 and J usage is TRBJ1-1, with 7 bases that match TRBD1. Germline trimming cut 6 bases from V and 6 bases from J; bases unmatched to any gene: 10. The germline CDR1 and CDR2 sequences are SQVTM and ANQGSEA. The length of the CDR3 is 13 residues. The CDR3 DNA reads as TGCAGCGTAAGACAGGGTGAGGGATCTGAAGCTTTCTTT. As protein: CSVRQGEGSEAFF.